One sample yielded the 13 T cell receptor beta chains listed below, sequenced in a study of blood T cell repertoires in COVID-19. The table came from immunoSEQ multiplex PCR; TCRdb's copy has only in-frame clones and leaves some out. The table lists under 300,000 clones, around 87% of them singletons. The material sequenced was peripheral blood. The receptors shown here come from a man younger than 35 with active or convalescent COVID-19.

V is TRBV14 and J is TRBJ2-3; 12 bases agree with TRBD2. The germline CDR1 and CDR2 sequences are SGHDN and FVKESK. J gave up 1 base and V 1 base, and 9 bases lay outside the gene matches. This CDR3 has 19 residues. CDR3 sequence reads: CASSQVLLAGGLGTDTQYF. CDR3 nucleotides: TGTGCCAGCAGCCAAGTCCTACTAGCGGGAGGTCTCGGCACAGATACGCAGTATTTT.

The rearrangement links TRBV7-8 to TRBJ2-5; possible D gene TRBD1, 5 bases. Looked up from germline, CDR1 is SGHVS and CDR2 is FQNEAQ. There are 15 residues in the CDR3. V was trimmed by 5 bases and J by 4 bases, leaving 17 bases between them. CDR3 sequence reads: CASSLQGTRAETQYF. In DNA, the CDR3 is TGTGCCAGCAGCCTCCAGGGCACCCGGGCAGAGACCCAGTACTTC.

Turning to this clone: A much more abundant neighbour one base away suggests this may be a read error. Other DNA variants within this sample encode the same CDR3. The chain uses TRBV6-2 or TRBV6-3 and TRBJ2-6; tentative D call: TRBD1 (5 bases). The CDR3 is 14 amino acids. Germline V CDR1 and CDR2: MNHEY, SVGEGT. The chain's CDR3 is CASSWTSGANVLTF. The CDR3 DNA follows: TGTGCCAGCAGTTGGACATCTGGGGCCAACGTTCTGACTTTC.

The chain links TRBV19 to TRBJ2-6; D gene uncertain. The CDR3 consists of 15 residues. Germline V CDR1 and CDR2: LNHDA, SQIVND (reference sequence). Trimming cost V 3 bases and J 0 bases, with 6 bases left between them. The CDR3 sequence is CASSIRSSGANVLTF. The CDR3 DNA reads TGTGCCAGTAGTATCCGCAGCTCTGGGGCCAACGTCCTGACTTTC. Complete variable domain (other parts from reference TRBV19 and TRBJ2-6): DGGITQSPKYLFRKEGQNVTLSCEQNLNHDAMYWYRQDPGQGLRLIYYSQIVNDFQKGDIAEGYSVSREKKESFPLTVTSAQKNPTAFYLCASSIRSSGANVLTFGAGSRLTVL.

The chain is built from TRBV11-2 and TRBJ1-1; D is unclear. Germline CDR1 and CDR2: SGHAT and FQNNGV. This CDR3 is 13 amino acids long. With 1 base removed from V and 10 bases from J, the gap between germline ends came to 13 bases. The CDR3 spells CASSLGPDNRAFF. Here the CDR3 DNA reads TGTGCCAGCAGCTTAGGTCCCGACAATCGAGCTTTCTTT.

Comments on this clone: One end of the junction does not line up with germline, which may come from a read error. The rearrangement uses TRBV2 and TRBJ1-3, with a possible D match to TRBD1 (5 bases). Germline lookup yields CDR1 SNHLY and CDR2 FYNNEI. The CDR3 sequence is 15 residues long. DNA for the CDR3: TGTGGCAGCGTCGGGGGTGGAGGAGGTGGAAACACCATATATTTT. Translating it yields CGSVGGGGGGNTIYF.

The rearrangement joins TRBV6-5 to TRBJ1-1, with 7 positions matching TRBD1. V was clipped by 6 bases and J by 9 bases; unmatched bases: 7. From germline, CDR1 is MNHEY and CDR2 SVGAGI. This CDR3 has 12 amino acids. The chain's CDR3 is CASSLLTGQAFF. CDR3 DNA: TGTGCCAGCAGCTTACTGACAGGGCAAGCTTTCTTT.

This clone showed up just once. The CDR3 DNA follows: TGTGCCAGCAGTTACTCGGACAGGAGTAATTCACCCCTCCACTTT. Amino acid sequence: CASSYSDRSNSPLHF. The genes are TRBV6-6 and TRBJ1-6; 7 bases match TRBD1. CDR1 is MNHNY and CDR2 is SVGAGI in the germline V gene (reference sequence). V was pared by 0 bases and J by 6 bases, with 2 bases of the junction left unmatched. This CDR3 comprises 15 residues.

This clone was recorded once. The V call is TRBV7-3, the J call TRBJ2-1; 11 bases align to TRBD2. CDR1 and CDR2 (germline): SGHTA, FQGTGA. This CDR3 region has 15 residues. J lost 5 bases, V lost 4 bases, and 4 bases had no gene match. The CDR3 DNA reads TGTGCCAGCAGCTCGACTAGCGGGACTAACAATGAGCAGTTCTTC. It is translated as CASSSTSGTNNEQFF.

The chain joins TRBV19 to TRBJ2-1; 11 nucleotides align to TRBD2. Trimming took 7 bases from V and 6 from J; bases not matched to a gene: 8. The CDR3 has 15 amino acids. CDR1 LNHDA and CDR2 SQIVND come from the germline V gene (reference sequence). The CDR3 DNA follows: TGTGCCAGTAATATCGGAGGACTAGCGGGCAATGAGCAGTTCTTC. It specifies CASNIGGLAGNEQFF.

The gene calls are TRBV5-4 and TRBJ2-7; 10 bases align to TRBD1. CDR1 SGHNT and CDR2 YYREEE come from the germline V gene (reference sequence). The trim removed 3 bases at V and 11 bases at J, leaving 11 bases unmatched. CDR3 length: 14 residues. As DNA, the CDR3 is TGTGCCAGCAGCTCTACCGGGACAGGGGCTCTGGAGTACTTC. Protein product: CASSSTGTGALEYF.

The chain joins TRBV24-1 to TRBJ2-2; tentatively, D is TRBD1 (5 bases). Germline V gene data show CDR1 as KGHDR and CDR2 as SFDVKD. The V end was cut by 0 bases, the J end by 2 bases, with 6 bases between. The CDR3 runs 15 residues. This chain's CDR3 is CATSDLQGNTGELFF. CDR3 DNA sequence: TGTGCCACCAGTGATTTGCAGGGCAACACCGGGGAGCTGTTTTTT.

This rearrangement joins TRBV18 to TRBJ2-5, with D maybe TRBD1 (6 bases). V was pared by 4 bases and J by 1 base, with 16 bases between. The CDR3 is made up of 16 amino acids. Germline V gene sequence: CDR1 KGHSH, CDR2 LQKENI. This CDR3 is CASSRGTTNTQETQYF. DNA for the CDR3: TGTGCCAGCTCACGAGGGACAACGAACACCCAAGAGACCCAGTACTTC.